The entry that follows covers one T cell receptor beta chain sequence. This sample stems from a study of cytomegalovirus exposure and HLA in healthy donors. The protocol was immunoSEQ multiplex PCR, while the TCRdb copy is restricted to in-frame clones and leaves out a portion. The sample yields about 130,000 clones, around 80% seen once. Germline-derived CDR1 and CDR2 are SGHAT and FQNNGV. The CDR3 runs 13 residues. Trimming took 1 base from V and 3 from J, leaving 7 bases between them. The genes are TRBV11-2 and TRBJ2-7; no clear D gene. The receptor was derived from a man in his thirties or forties in good health and CMV-seropositive. Input material: PBMCs. CDR3 nucleotides: TGTGCCAGCAGCTTAGGGGCCATCTACGAGCAGTACTTC. This sequence encodes CASSLGAIYEQYF.